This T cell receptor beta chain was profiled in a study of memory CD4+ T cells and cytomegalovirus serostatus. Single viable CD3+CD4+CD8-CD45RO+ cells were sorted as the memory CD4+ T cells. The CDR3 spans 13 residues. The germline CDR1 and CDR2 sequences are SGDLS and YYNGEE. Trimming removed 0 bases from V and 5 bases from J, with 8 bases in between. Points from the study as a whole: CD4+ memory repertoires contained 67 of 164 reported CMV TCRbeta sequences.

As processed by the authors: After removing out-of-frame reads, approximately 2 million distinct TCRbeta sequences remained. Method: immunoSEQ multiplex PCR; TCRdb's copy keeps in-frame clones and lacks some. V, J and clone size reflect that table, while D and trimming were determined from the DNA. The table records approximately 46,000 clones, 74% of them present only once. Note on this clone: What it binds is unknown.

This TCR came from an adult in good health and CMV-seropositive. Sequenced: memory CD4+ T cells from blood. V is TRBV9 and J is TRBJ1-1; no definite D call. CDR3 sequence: CASSVVRSTEAFF. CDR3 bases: TGTGCCAGCAGCGTAGTAAGGAGTACTGAAGCTTTCTTT.